The 6 T cell receptor beta chains given below trace back to one sample, sequenced in a study of Graves' ophthalmopathy and Graves' hyperthyroidism (dated 2018 in TCRdb). Reads for this sample came from an Illumina HiSeq 2000. For repertoire sequencing, TCR beta CDR3 regions were amplified from RNA transcripts. The first round of RT-PCR was done with HTBI primers and the Qiagen OneStep RT-PCR kit, and was followed by a second round of multiplex PCR, then size selection and purification. TCRdb ran its own pipeline on the public reads, namely fastp trimming at Q25 and MiXCR clone calling, and kept in-frame beta chains. Entries that share a CDR3 protein sequence are merged under the most common genes and DNA. This sample lists 660,000 or so distinct CDR3 sequences; about 38% were detected once. 3.3% of the sample lies in the top ten. Source material: peripheral blood. The receptors derive from an adult man with Graves' ophthalmopathy.

Many counts were recorded for this clonotype. The chain carries TRBV7-8 and TRBJ2-5; unclear D gene. The CDR3 has 15 residues. The V end was cut by 2 bases, the J end by 7 bases, with 17 bases between. Germline-derived CDR1 and CDR2 are SGHVS and FQNEAQ. The CDR3 here is CASSLKLGPPGTQYF. CDR3 DNA sequence: TGTGCCAGCAGCTTAAAGTTAGGGCCCCCCGGGACCCAGTACTTC.

Only a few counts were recorded for this clonotype. The chain combines TRBV6-5 with TRBJ2-5; 9 bases are a match to TRBD2. Germline assignment: CDR1 MNHEY and CDR2 SVGAGI. The CDR3 runs 16 residues. The V gene end was trimmed by 5 bases and the J gene end by 3 bases; junction bases not matched to a gene: 10. The DNA of the CDR3 is TGTGCCAGCAGTGAAGGGGCTAGCGGGAATGAAGAGACCCAGTACTTC. Protein product: CASSEGASGNEETQYF.

As concerns this clonotype: At one end the junction does not follow the germline gene, possibly because of a read error. The rearrangement joins TRBV10-3 to TRBJ1-3; 8 bases line up with TRBD1. Germline V gene lookup returns CDR1 ENHRY and CDR2 SYGVKD. The CDR3 consists of 15 residues. CDR3 DNA sequence: TGTGCCACCAGTACCTGGACAGGGCCGGGAAACACCATATATTTT. Encoded protein: CATSTWTGPGNTIYF.

This clonotype has a count of ten or more. The chain recombines TRBV15 with TRBJ1-4; a weak D match, TRBD1 (5 bases). Trimming removed 1 base at V and 8 bases at J, with 14 bases between. Germline-derived CDR1 and CDR2 are LNHNV and YYDKDF (reference sequence). This CDR3 contains 15 residues. The CDR3 coding sequence is TGTGCCACCAGCAGAGTCCGGGACTCGGGGGAAAAACTGTTTTTT. Its protein product is CATSRVRDSGEKLFF.

The rearrangement joins TRBV5-1 to TRBJ1-2; D perhaps matches TRBD1 (5 bases). The CDR3 has 12 residues. CDR1 and CDR2 from the germline V gene are SGHRS and YFSETQ. The V and J ends lost 3 bases and 7 bases respectively, with 10 bases between them. The CDR3 DNA follows: TGCGCCAGCAGCTCGCGGGGGGTTGGCTACACCTTC. Translation: CASSSRGVGYTF.

A few counts support this clonotype. The chain uses TRBV9 and TRBJ2-2; D tentatively fits TRBD1 or TRBD2 (5 bases each). CDR1 is SGDLS, CDR2 YYNGEE, per germline. The CDR3 has 15 residues. Trimming shortened V by 0 bases and J by 6 bases, and 12 bases separated the two germline ends. As DNA, the CDR3 is TGTGCCAGCAGCGTAGTTGGGGGTGGCGCCGGGGAGCTGTTTTTT. Its translation: CASSVVGGGAGELFF.